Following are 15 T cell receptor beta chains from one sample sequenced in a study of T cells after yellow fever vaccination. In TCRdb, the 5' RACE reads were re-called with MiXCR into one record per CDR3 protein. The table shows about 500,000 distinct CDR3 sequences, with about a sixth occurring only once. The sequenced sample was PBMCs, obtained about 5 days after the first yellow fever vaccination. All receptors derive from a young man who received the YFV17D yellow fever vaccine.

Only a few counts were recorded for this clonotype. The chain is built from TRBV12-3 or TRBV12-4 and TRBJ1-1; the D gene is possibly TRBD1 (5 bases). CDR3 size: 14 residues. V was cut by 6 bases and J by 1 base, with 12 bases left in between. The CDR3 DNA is TGTGCCAGCAGCCCCGACAGTTGGAACACTGAAGCTTTCTTT. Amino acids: CASSPDSWNTEAFF.

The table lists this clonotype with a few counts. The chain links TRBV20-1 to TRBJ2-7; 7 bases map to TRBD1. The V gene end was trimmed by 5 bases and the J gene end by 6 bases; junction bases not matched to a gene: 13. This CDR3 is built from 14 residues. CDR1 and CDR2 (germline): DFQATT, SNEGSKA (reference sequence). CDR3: CSAASPRGNLEQYV. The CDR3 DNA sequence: TGCAGTGCTGCGTCCCCCAGGGGGAATCTCGAGCAGTACGTC.

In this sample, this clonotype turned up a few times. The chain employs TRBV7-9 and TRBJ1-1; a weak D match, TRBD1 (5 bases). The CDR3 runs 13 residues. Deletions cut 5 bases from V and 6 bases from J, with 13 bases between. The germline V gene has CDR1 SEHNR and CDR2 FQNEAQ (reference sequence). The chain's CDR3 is CASSEEQVSEAFF. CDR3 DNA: TGTGCCAGCAGCGAAGAACAGGTGTCTGAAGCTTTCTTT.

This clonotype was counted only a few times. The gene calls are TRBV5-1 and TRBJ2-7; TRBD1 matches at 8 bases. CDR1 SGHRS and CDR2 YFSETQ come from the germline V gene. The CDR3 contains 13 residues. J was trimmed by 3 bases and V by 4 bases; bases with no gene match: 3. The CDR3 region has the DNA TGCGCCAGCAGCCTGGGACAGGACTACGAGCAGTACTTC. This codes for CASSLGQDYEQYF.

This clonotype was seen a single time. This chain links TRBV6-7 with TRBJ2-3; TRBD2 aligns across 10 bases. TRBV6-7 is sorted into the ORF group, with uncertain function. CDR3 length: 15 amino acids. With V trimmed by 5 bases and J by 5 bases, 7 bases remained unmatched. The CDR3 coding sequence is TGTGCCAGCAGTGCCCCGGGACTAGCGAAAGATACGCAGTATTTT. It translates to CASSAPGLAKDTQYF.

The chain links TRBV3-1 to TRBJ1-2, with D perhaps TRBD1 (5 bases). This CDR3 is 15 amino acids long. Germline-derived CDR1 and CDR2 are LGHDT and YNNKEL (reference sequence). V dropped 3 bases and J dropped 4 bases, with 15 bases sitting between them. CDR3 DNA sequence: TGTGCCAGCAGCCAGTCCGACCGGGGACCCTATGGCTACACCTTC. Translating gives CASSQSDRGPYGYTF.

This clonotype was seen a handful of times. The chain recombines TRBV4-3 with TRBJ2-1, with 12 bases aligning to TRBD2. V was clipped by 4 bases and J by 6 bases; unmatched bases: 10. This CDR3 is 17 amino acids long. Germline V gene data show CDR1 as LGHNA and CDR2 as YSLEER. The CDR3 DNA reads TGCGCCAGCAGCCCTACTTTCCTAGCGGGGGGGCTCAATGAGCAGTTCTTC. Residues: CASSPTFLAGGLNEQFF.

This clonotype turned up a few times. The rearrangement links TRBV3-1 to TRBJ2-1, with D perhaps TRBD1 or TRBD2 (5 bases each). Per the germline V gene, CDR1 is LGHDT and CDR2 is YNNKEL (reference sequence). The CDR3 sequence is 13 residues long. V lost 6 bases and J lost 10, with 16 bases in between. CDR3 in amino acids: CASRSVPGTEQFF. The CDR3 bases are TGTGCCAGCAGGAGCGTTCCAGGGACGGAGCAGTTCTTC.

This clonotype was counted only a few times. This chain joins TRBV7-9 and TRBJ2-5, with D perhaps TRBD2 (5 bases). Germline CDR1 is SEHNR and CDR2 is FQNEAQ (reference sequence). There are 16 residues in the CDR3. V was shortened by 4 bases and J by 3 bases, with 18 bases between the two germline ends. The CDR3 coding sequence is TGTGCCAGCAGCTACAAAAAAGCGGACCACAAAGAGACCCAGTACTTC. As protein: CASSYKKADHKETQYF.

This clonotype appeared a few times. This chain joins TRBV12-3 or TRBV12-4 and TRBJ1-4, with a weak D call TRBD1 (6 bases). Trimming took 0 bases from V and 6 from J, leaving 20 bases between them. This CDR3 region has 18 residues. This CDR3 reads CASSLAQRPTGGYEKLFF. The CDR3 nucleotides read TGTGCCAGCAGTTTAGCCCAAAGACCGACAGGCGGCTATGAAAAACTGTTTTTT.

This CDR3 is CASSSPRDIRPYGYTF. The CDR3 DNA sequence: TGTGCCAGCAGCTCACCCCGGGACATCCGCCCCTATGGCTACACCTTC. This sequence joins TRBV11-2 and TRBJ1-2; D is perhaps TRBD1 (6 bases). This CDR3 is 16 amino acids long. Germline CDR1 is SGHAT and CDR2 is FQNNGV. Trimming pared 4 bases from V and 4 bases from J, leaving 19 bases between.

In nucleotides, the CDR3 is TGTGCCAGCAGTTACACGCAACAGGGGATCTCTGAAGCTTTCTTT. Protein: CASSYTQQGISEAFF. The rearrangement links TRBV6-5 to TRBJ1-1, with TRBD1 matching 7 bases. CDR3 length: 15 amino acids. The J segment lost 6 bases and the V segment lost 2 bases, leaving 9 bases of the junction unmatched. Germline V gives CDR1 MNHEY, CDR2 SVGAGI.

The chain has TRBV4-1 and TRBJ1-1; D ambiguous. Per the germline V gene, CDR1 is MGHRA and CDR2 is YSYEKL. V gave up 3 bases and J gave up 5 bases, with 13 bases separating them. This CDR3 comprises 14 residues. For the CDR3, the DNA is TGCGCCAGCAGCCACCGCCCTCATGGGACTGAAGCTTTCTTT. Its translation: CASSHRPHGTEAFF.

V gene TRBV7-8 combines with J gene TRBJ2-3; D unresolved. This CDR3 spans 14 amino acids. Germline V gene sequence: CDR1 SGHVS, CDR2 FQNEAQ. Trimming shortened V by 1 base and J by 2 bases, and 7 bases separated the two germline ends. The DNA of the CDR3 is TGTGCCAGCAGCTTAGTACGACCCACAGATACGCAGTATTTT. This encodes CASSLVRPTDTQYF.

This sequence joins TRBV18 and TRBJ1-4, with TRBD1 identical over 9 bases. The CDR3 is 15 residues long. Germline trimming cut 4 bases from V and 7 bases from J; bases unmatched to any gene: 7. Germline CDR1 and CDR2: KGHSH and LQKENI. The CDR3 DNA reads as TGTGCCAGCTCACTTGGGACAGGGACGATTGAAAAACTGTTTTTT. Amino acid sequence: CASSLGTGTIEKLFF. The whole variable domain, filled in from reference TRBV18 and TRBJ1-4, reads NAGVMQNPRHLVRRRGQEARLRCSPMKGHSHVYWYRQLPEEGLKFMVYLQKENIIDESGMPKERFSAEFPKEGPSILRIQQVVRGDSAAYFCASSLGTGTIEKLFFGSGTQLSVL.